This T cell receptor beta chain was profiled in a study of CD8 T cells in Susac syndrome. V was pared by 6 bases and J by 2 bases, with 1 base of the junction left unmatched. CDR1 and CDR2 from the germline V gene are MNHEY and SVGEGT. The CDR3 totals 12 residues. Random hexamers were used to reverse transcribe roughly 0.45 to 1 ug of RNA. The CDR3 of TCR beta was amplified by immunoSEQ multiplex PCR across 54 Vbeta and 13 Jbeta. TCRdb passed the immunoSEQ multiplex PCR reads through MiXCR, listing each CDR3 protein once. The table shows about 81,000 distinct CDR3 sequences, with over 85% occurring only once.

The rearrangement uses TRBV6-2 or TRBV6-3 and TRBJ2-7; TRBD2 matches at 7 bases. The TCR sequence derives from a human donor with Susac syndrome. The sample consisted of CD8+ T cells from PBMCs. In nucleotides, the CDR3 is TGTGCCAGCAGGAGCGGGACCTACGAGCAGTACTTC. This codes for CASRSGTYEQYF.